This TCR beta chain derives from a study of OX40 agonist ivuxolimab in advanced cancers. Study overall: The drug used for patients, ivuxolimab, was an agonistic anti-OX40 (CD134) antibody. Subjects had a mean age of about 65 years, with a range of roughly 20 to 79; around 80% were male. Anti-PD-1, anti-PD-L1 or anti-CTLA-4 therapy given earlier was allowed, and around 40% had some.

Only in-frame clones appear in the TCRdb table, and some are missing; sequencing was by immunoSEQ multiplex PCR. The sample lists around 100,000 clones; 87% were seen once. The input for sequencing was CD4+ or CD8+ T cells sorted from blood, taken in a trial of the OX40 agonist ivuxolimab. This receptor was obtained from an adult with an advanced solid tumor such as melanoma, head and neck, liver or kidney cancer.

This CDR3 is CASSVGSSQGEQYF. DNA of the CDR3: TGTGCCAGCAGCGTGGGGTCCTCCCAAGGCGAGCAGTACTTC. This chain links TRBV14 with TRBJ2-7; D is ambiguous. V shed 5 bases and J shed 6 bases, with 17 bases lying between them. CDR3 length: 14 amino acids. CDR1 SGHDN and CDR2 FVKESK come from the germline V gene.